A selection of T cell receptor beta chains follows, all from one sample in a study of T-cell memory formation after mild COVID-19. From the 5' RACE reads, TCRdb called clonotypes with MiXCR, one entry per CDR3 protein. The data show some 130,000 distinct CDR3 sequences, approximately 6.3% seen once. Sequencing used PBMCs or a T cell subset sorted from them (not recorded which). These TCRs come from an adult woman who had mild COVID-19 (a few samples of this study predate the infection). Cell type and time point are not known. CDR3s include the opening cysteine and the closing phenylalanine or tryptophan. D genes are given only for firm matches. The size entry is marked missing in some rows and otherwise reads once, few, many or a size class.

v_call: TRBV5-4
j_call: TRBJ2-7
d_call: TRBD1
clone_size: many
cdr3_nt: TGTGCCAGCAGCTACGGGACAGGGGGTTACTCCGAGCAGTACTTC
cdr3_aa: CASSYGTGGYSEQYF

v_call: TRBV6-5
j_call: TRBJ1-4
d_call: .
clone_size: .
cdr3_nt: TGTGCCAGCGCATTGCGGGGAAGGAGGGATGAAAAACTGTTTTTT
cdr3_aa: CASALRGRRDEKLFF

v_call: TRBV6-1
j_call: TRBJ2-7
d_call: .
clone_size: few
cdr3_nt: TGTGCCAGCGGGCAGACCAGCCCCTACTACTACTACGAGCAGTACTTC
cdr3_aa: CASGQTSPYYYYEQYF

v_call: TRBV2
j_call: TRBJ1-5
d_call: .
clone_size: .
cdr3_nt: TGTGCCAGCAGTGGGGAGGGGAATCAGCCCCAGCATTTT
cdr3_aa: CASSGEGNQPQHF

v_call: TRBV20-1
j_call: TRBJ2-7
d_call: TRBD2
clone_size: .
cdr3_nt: TGCAGTGCGGGACTAGCGAGTTCCGAGCAGTACTTC
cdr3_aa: CSAGLASSEQYF

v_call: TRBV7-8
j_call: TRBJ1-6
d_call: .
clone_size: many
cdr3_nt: TGTGCCAGCACCTCCAGTGTTAATTCACCCCTCCACTTT
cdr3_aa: CASTSSVNSPLHF

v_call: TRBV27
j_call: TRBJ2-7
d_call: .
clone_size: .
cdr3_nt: TGTGCCAGCAGTCCCCAGGGAGTCGGGATTTCCTACGAGCAGTACTTC
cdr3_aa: CASSPQGVGISYEQYF

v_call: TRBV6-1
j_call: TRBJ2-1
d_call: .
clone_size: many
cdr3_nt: TGTGCCAGCAGTCGTTCTACCCACGAGCAGTTCTTC
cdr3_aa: CASSRSTHEQFF

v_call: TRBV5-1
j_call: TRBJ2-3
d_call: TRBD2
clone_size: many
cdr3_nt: TGCGCCAGCAGCAAAGGACTAGCGGGGGTCACAGATACGCAGTATTTT
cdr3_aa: CASSKGLAGVTDTQYF

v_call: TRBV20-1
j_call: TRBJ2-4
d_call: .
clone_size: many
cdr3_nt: TGCAGTGCTAGAGTCCCAGCCTCAGCCATTCAGTACTTC
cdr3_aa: CSARVPASAIQYF

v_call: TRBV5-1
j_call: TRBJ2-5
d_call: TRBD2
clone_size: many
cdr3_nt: TGCGCCAGCAGCTTGGGCCTAGCGGATCAAGAGACCCAGTACTTC
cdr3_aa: CASSLGLADQETQYF

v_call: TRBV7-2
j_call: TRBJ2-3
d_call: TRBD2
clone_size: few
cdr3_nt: TGTGCCAGCAGCTTAGGGACTAGCGGGAGGGCCACAGATACGCAGTATTTT
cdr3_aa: CASSLGTSGRATDTQYF

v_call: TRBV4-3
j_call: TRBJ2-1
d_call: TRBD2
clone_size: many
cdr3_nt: TGCGCCAGCAGCCGACTTCTAGCGGGAGGGGGGGCCGATGAGCAGTTCTTC
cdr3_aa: CASSRLLAGGGADEQFF

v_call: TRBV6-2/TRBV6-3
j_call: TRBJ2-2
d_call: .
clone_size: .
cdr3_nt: TGTGCCAGCAGTCCCGACAGATCTATGGTATGGACCGGGGAGCTGTTTTTT
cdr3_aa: CASSPDRSMVWTGELFF

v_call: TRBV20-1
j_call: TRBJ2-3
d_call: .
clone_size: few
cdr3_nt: TGCAGTGCTCACCTTATGGGGTCTCCAGATACGCAGTATTTT
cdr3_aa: CSAHLMGSPDTQYF

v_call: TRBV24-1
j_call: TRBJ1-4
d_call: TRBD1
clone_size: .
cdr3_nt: TGTGCCACCAGTTCAGGGACAGGGCACGAAAAACTGTTTTTT
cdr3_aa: CATSSGTGHEKLFF

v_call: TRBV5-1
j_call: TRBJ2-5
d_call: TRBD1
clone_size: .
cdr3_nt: TGCGCCAGCAGGGAACAGGGGGCGAGGGAGACCCAGTACTTC
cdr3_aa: CASREQGARETQYF

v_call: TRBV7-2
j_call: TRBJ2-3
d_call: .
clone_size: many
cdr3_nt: TGTGCCAGCAGCTTGAGTTCCGGAAGCACAGATACGCAGTATTTT
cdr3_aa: CASSLSSGSTDTQYF

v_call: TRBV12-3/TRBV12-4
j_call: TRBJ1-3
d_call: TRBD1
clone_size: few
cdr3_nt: TGTGCCAGCATCGACAGGGGGTGGCGAAACACCATATATTTT
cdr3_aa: CASIDRGWRNTIYF

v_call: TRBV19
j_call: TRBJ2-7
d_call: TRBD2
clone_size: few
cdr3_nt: TGTGCCAGTAGTGGGCTAGCGGAAGCCTCCTACGAGCAGTACTTC
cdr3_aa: CASSGLAEASYEQYF

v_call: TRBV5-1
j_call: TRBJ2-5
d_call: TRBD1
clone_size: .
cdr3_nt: TGCGCCAGCAGCCCCGGACAGGACTGGGAGACCCAGTACTTC
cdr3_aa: CASSPGQDWETQYF

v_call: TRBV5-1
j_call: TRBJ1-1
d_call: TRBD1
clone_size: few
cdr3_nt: TGCGCCAGCAGCTTGGTTAACAGGGGCACTGAAGCTTTCTTT
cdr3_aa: CASSLVNRGTEAFF

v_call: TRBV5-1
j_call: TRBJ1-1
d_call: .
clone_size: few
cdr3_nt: TGCGCCAGCAGCTTGGGTGGGGTTTTGGACACTGAAGCTTTCTTT
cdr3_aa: CASSLGGVLDTEAFF

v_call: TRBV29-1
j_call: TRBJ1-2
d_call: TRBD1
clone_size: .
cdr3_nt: TGCAGCGTTGTGTTAGGTCCACAGGGGACCTACGACATATTC
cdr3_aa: CSVVLGPQGTYDIF

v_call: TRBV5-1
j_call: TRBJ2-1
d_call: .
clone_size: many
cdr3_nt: TGCGCCAGCAGCTTGGACAGCGGGTACAATGAGCAGTTCTTC
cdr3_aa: CASSLDSGYNEQFF

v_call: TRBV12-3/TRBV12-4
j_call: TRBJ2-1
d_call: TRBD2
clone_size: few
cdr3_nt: TGTGCCAGCAGTTTAACTAGCGGGGGATTTGAGCAGTTCTTC
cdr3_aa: CASSLTSGGFEQFF

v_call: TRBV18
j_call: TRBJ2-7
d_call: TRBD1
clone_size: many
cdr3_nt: TGTGCCAGCTCACCACCAGGGACAGAGGGCTTAGGGGAGCAGTACTTC
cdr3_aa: CASSPPGTEGLGEQYF

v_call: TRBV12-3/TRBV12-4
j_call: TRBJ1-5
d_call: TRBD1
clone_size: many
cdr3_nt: TGTGCCAGCAGTTTCGGACAGGGGAACCAGCCCCAGCATTTT
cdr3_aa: CASSFGQGNQPQHF

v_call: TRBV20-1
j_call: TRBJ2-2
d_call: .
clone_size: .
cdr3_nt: TGCAGTGCTAGAACTACGCTAGGGACCGGGGAGCTGTTTTTT
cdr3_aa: CSARTTLGTGELFF

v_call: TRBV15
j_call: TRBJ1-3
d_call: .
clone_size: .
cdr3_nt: TGTGCCACCAGCACCTTTGGTGGGGTCAGGGAAGGAGAGGGCGCCATATATTTT
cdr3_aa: CATSTFGGVREGEGAIYF

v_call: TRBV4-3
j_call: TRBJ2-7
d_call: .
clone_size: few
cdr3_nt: TGCGCCAGCAGCCAAGCCATCACCGGCGGTTACGAGCAGTACTTC
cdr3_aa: CASSQAITGGYEQYF

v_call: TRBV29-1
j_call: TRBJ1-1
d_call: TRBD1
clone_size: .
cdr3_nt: TGCAGCGCGGGACAGGGGGTGAACACTGAAGCTTTCTTT
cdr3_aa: CSAGQGVNTEAFF

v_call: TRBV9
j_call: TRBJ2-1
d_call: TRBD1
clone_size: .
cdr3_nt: TGTGCCAGCAGCGTAGGACAGGGGGCCTACAATGAGCAGTTCTTC
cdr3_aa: CASSVGQGAYNEQFF

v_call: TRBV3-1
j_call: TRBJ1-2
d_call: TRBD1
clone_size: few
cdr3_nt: TGTGCCAGCAGCCAAGCGGGACAGGGCCCCTATGGCTACACCTTC
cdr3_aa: CASSQAGQGPYGYTF

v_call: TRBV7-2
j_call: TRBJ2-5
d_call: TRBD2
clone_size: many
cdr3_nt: TGTGCCAGCAGCTTGGGAACTAGCGGGGGGCAAGAGACCCAGTACTTC
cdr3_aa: CASSLGTSGGQETQYF

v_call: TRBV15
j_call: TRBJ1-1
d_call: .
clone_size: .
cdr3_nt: TGTGCCACCAGCGATAAAGATAGCGGACGCCCAAACACTGAAGCTTTCTTT
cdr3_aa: CATSDKDSGRPNTEAFF

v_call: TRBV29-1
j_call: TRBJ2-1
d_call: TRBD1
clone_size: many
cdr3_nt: TGCAGCGTTGGAGACCTCCCGGGACAGGGCGGCCCCTACAATGAGCAGTTCTTC
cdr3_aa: CSVGDLPGQGGPYNEQFF

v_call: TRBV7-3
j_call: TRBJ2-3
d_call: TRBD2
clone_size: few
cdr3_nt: TGTGCCAGCAGTCCCAGACTAGCCAGCACAGATACGCAGTATTTT
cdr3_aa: CASSPRLASTDTQYF

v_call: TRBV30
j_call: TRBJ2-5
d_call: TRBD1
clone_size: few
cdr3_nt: TGTGCCTGGAGTGTCCTAACGACAGGGGCCGAGACCCAGTACTTC
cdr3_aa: CAWSVLTTGAETQYF

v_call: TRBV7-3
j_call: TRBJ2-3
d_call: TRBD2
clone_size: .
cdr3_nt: TGTGCCAGCAGCTGGGAGCCGGGAGGGCGGGGAGATACGCAGTATTTT
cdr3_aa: CASSWEPGGRGDTQYF

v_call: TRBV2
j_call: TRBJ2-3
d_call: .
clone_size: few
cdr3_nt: TGTGCCAGCAGCGCAGAATACACAGATACGCAGTATTTT
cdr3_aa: CASSAEYTDTQYF

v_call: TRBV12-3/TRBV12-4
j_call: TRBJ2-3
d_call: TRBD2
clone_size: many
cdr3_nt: TGTGCCAGCAGTCTAGGCGGGGGGGGGAAGTATACGCAGTATTTT
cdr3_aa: CASSLGGGGKYTQYF

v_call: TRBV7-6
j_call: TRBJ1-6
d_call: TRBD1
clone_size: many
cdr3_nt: TGTGCCAGCAGCTTAGGGACAGGGGGGTATAATTCACCCCTCCACTTT
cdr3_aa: CASSLGTGGYNSPLHF

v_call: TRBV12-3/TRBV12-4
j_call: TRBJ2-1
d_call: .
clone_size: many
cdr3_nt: TGTGCCAGCAGTTTTAGCAGGGGTGAGCAGTTCTTC
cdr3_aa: CASSFSRGEQFF

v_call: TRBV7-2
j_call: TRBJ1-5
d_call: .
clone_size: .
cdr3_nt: TGTGCCAGCAGCCAAAGGGGAAATCAGCCCCAGCATTTT
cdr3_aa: CASSQRGNQPQHF

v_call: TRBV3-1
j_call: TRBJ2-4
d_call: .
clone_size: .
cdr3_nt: TGTGCCAGCAGTGAGATCAGCGGAAAAAACATTCAGTACTTC
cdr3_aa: CASSEISGKNIQYF

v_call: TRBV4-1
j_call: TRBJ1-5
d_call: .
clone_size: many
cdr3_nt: TGCGCCAGCAGCCAAGAGGCTTTCGTGGGGCAGGGTGGAAGTCAGCCCCAGCATTTT
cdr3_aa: CASSQEAFVGQGGSQPQHF

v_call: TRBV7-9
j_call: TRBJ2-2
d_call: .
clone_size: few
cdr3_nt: TGTGCCAGCAGCCCGGACCCTATCGGGGAGCTGTTTTTT
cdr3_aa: CASSPDPIGELFF

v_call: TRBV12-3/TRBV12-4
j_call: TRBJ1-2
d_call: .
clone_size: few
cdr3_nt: TGTGCCAGCAGCTCTGGGGGGACATTGATTAACTATGGCTACACCTTC
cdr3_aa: CASSSGGTLINYGYTF

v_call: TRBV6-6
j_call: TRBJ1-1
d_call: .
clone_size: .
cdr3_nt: TGTGCCAGCAAAACCGGTGGACAGATTATGAACACTGAAGCTTTCTTT
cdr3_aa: CASKTGGQIMNTEAFF

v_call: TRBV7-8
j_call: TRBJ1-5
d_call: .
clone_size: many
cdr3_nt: TGTGCCAGCAGCTTAGGAGGGGTCAATCAGCCCCAGCATTTT
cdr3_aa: CASSLGGVNQPQHF

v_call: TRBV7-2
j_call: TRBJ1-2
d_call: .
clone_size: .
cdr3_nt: TGTGCCAGCAGCTTTAGCCCCGGGGGGGGCAGGGGCTACACCTTC
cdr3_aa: CASSFSPGGGRGYTF

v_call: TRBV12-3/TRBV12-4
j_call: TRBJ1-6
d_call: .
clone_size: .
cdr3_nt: TGTGCCAGCAGTTTTGGGGGGGGCAAGTCCTATAATTCACCCCTCCACTTT
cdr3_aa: CASSFGGGKSYNSPLHF

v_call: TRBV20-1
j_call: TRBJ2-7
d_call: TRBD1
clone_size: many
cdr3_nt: TGCAGTGCCCCTAGGACAGGGAATGGCGAGCAGTACTTC
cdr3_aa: CSAPRTGNGEQYF

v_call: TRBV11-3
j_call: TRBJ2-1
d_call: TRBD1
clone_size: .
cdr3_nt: TGTGCCAGCAGCCGAGGACAGGGCAGAAGCAATGAGCAGTTCTTC
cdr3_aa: CASSRGQGRSNEQFF